This T cell receptor (beta chain) was recovered during a study of early T cells in non-severe SARS-CoV-2 infection (dated by TCRdb to the early 2020s). About the study as a whole: TCR sequencing used bulk RNA from unsorted whole blood, so alpha and beta chains could not be paired. Summary of the overall study and its limitations: VDJdb matching was skewed toward anti-spike CD8 responses, so virus-specific expansions were likely underestimated and private and CD4 specificities were missed.

Receptor libraries were prepared by 5' RACE. The listed sequencing device is NextSeq 500. To correct for sequencing error and PCR bias, the TCR library protocol tagged individual cDNA molecules with unique molecular identifiers. TCR alpha and beta chains were both sequenced, and the abundances of alpha and beta sequences in each sample were closely correlated with each other. Processing in the source paper ran as follows. V gene, J gene and CDR3 annotation of TCR sequences was performed with Decombinator V4. Expanded TCRs were defined as changing significantly between any two time points under a Poisson model with p below 0.0001. TCR abundances were normalised to the total number of TCRs sequenced in each sample and reported as counts per million. MAIT TCRs were defined by TRAV1-2 paired with TRAJ12, TRAJ20 or TRAJ33, and iNKT TCRs by TRAV10 paired with TRAJ18. VDJdb, accessed 1 November 2021, was searched for CMV, EBV and SARS-CoV-2 annotated TCRs, with TCRs annotated for multiple antigens excluded. The raw public reads went through TCRdb reprocessing: fastp at Q25, MiXCR clone calling, in-frame beta chains kept. Rows are unified per CDR3 protein, each entry keeping the most common DNA and genes. TCRdb's processing, not the authors', yielded these V and J calls. Within this sample are 90,000 to 120,000 distinct CDR3 sequences, with more than 9.5% of them counted one time only. In total, the top ten clones hold 6.5% to 8% of the sample.

V is trimmed back by 5 bases and J by 9 bases, and the junction contains 6 bases that no gene match accounts for. The CDR3 spans 15 residues, from the cysteine through the phenylalanine. Left in the record is the CDR3 DNA by itself, 45 bases read in frame from the first base. A case-control design nested within a healthcare worker cohort in London, UK, was used, with weekly nasopharyngeal swab PCR tests and blood sampling performed. Healthcare workers were enrolled in the week of the UK lockdown, from 23 to 31 March 2020, and were followed every week for up to about 16 weeks. Note on this clonotype: It lacks a known antigen. Per-nucleotide qualities are absent, and no much larger clonotype sits a single base away.

The chain was built from TRBV12-3 or TRBV12-4 and TRBJ2-1; TRBD2 fits 14 bases in the junction. The TCR originated in an adult who was a healthcare worker with PCR-confirmed SARS-CoV-2 infection or an uninfected control (not recorded which). Sequencing used whole blood. The sequence in DNA is TGTGCCAGCAGTGAGGGACTAGCGGGAGCGTTTGAGCAGTTCTTC. This sequence encodes CASSEGLAGAFEQFF.